This T cell receptor (beta chain) emerged from a study of shared T cell receptors in the human thymus (dated by TCRdb to 2020 to 2022). Regarding the study in general: The study examined how self-reactive, shared T-cell receptor alpha chains are generated in the human thymus.

Concerning this clone: The antigen this receptor binds is unknown. No quality values exist for individual bases; no much larger clone is one base distant.

The library was obtained by the immunoSEQ multiplex PCR assay. The table was pulled from immuneACCESS by TCRdb, which kept in-frame rearrangements only. Such tables lose some clones; where checked, under half of the loss comes from unresolved V genes, and the rest has no known cause. This sample is represented by some 700,000 clones; 80% to 90% of them were singletons. About 0.011% of the sample is taken by the ten largest. Based on the germline V gene (reference sequence), the CDR1 and CDR2 sequences are SGHNT and YYREEE. V gives up 2 bases and J gives up 10 bases, and the segment between their germline ends measures 16 bases. From its cysteine to its phenylalanine, the CDR3 spans 15 amino acids. Just the 45-base CDR3 DNA is kept, in frame starting at base 1. These records were also assigned to another study, of human thymus T cells. Looking at the second paper: The donors were immunologically healthy infants in Finland who had open corrective cardiac surgery for congenital heart defects. Thymus tissue was collected as surgical resects that were removed during corrective cardiac surgery. Biased V and J gene segment usage appeared to be present in both thymic and peripheral blood repertoires. According to the related research, thymic TCR repertoires were highly overlapping among unrelated individuals. The study used under ten infant thymus samples plus four related peripheral blood samples to characterize TCR alpha and beta repertoires. The infant donors were about 7 to 250 days old, and the cohort included roughly six males and a couple of females. Thymocytes were mechanically released from the tissue and were stored as pellets of 10-30 million cells at -70 degrees C. A QIAsymphony instrument was used to extract genomic DNA from the frozen cell pellets. Using the immunoSEQ multiplex PCR assay, the TCRB and TCRAD loci were amplified from a standardized quantity of quality-controlled genomic DNA. The amplicons spanned the V(D)J region and were long enough to cover the CDR3 and allow V and J genes to be identified. The commercial immunoSEQ service was used to sequence amplicons on an Illumina platform. Primer bias and sequencing errors were corrected using previously described methods, and TCRAD and TCRB definitions followed the IMGT database. The repertoires were analysed using immunoSEQ Analyzer 3.0 and VDJTools for basic statistics, V/J segment usage, diversity estimates, rarefaction and pairwise overlap. Diversity was estimated using the Chao1, ChaoE, Efron-Thisted, Shannon and inverse Simpson indices, and was also estimated on datasets down-sampled to the size of the smallest sample. For repertoire overlap, CDR3 nucleotide sequence, V gene and J gene had to match strictly, and clustering was done by Jaccard-based multidimensional scaling. Thymus samples yielded on average approximately 840,000 unique TCRB clonotypes, compared with 65,000 to 100,000 from blood samples.

Sequencing input: thymocytes. The rearranged segments are TRBV5-4 and TRBJ1-6; the D region possibly corresponds to TRBD1 (6 bases align). This receptor was obtained from a girl under three years old with a congenital heart defect. Donor details come from another sample of the same person, matched by shared clones. The sequenced DNA: TGTGCCAGCAGCTTTTTATCGCCTGGGGGCTCACCCCTCCACTTT. This translates into CASSFLSPGGSPLHF. This CDR3, with the reference TRBV5-4 and TRBJ1-6 proteins standing in past its ends, gives the full variable domain ETGVTQSPTHLIKTRGQQVTLRCSSQSGHNTVSWYQQALGQGPQFIFQYYREEENGRGNFPPRFSGLQFPNYSSELNVNALELDDSALYLCASSFLSPGGSPLHFGNGTRLTVT.